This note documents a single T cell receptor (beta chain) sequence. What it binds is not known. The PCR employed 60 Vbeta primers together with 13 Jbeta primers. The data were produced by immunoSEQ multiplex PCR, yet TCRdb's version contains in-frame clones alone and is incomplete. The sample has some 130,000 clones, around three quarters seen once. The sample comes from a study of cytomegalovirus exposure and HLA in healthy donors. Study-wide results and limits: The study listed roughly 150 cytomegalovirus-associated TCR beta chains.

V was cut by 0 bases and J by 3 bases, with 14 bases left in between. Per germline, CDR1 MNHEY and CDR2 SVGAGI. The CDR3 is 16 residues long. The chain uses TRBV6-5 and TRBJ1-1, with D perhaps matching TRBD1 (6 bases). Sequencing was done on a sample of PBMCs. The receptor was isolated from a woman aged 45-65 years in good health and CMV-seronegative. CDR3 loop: CASSYSGGQYYTEAFF. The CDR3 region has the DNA TGTGCCAGCAGTTACTCGGGGGGGCAGTACTACACTGAAGCTTTCTTT.